This T cell receptor beta chain is from a study of cytomegalovirus exposure and HLA in healthy donors. Deletions cut 6 bases from V and 9 bases from J, with 21 bases between. Germline CDR1 reads SGHDN; CDR2 reads FVKESK. CDR3 length: 15 amino acids. In the PCR, 60 Vbeta and 13 Jbeta primers were used. The repertoire was sequenced with immunoSEQ multiplex PCR; TCRdb's copy has only in-frame clones and lacks some. The sample contains over 130,000 clones, roughly 74% of which appear only once. Sequenced: PBMCs. V usage is TRBV14 and J usage is TRBJ2-1; weak D call: TRBD1 (7 bases). This clonotype was obtained from a woman between 40 and 50 years old in good health and CMV-seropositive. The CDR3 sequence: CASRQRQGGDGEQFF. In nucleotides, the CDR3 is TGTGCCAGCAGACAAAGACAGGGCGGGGACGGTGAGCAGTTCTTC.